Listed here are 32 T cell receptor beta chains from one sample, sequenced in a study of T cell repertoires in cytomegalovirus infection. TCRdb re-derived calls from the reads in MiXCR, one entry per CDR3 protein. Altogether 230,000 or so distinct CDR3 sequences are present, about 40% being singletons, with the ten largest covering about 60%. No antigens are known for them. Sequencing was performed on CD8+ T cells from cultured PBMCs, taken from culture after CMV antigen stimulation. All receptors derive from a human donor in good health (CMV status not recorded). Some clones in this sample may be carry-over from other donors' samples.

In its sample, this clonotype was seen a few times. This chain connects TRBV29-1 to TRBJ1-5, with D hard to call. CDR1 is SQVTM, CDR2 ANQGSEA, per germline. The CDR3 is 13 amino acids. Trimming pared 4 bases from V and 2 bases from J, leaving 9 bases between. The CDR3 DNA sequence: TGCAGCGTTGTAGTCCAGGGCAATCAGCCCCAGCATTTT. Residues: CSVVVQGNQPQHF. Based on the CDR3 plus reference TRBV29-1 and TRBJ1-5, the full variable domain is SAVISQKPSRDICQRGTSLTIQCQVDSQVTMMFWYRQQPGQSLTLIATANQGSEATYESGFVIDKFPISRPNLTFSTLTVSNMSPEDSSIYLCSVVVQGNQPQHFGDGTRLSIL.

In DNA form, the CDR3 reads TGTGCCAGCAGCCCCCGGGACACGGGGACTGGAAACACTGAAGCTTTCTTT. Translating gives CASSPRDTGTGNTEAFF. The chain couples TRBV7-9 to TRBJ1-1; TRBD1 is a possible D gene (6 bases). The CDR3 length is 17 residues. Trimming pared 5 bases from V and 2 bases from J, leaving 21 bases between. Germline CDR1 is SEHNR and CDR2 is FQNEAQ (reference sequence).

The rearrangement links TRBV13 to TRBJ2-7, with 7 bases that match TRBD1. The CDR3 covers 16 residues. Germline V gene lookup returns CDR1 PRHDT and CDR2 FYEKMQ (reference sequence). The J segment lost 4 bases and the V segment lost 4 bases, leaving 13 bases of the junction unmatched. CDR3 in DNA: TGTGCCAGCAGCTCTCCAGCCGGGACAGAGAGATACGAGCAGTACTTC. Protein sequence: CASSSPAGTERYEQYF.

The table lists this clonotype with many counts. The chain recombines TRBV7-2 with TRBJ2-3; 8 positions agree with TRBD2. The length of the CDR3 is 17 residues. In germline, CDR1 is SGHTA, CDR2 FQGNSA. The V and J ends lost 3 bases and 0 bases, in that order; junction bases with no gene match: 8. The CDR3 DNA sequence: TGTGCCAGCAGCTTTTCCGGGACTAGAGCTAGCACAGATACGCAGTATTTT. Translating gives CASSFSGTRASTDTQYF.

The chain carries TRBV6-1 and TRBJ2-7, with D unresolved. The CDR3 contains 10 residues. The germline CDR1 and CDR2 sequences are MNHNS and SASEGT. V dropped 4 bases and J dropped 6 bases, with 4 bases sitting between them. The CDR3 protein is CASSVREQYF. The CDR3 DNA reads TGTGCCAGCAGTGTACGCGAGCAGTACTTC.

The chain employs TRBV27 and TRBJ2-1, with TRBD1 matching 8 bases. The CDR3 has 19 amino acids. Germline loops: CDR1 MNHEY, CDR2 SMNVEV (reference sequence). V shed 1 base, J shed 2 bases, and the junction held 13 bases outside the gene matches. The CDR3 bases are TGTGCCAGCAGTTTATATTCCGTAGCCCGGACAGGGACCTACAATGAGCAGTTCTTC. It yields the protein CASSLYSVARTGTYNEQFF.

This chain joins TRBV7-3 and TRBJ2-2, with 8 bases lining up with TRBD1. The CDR3 is 16 amino acids. Germline-derived CDR1 and CDR2 are SGHTA and FQGTGA. Losses at the gene ends were 2 bases for V and 1 base for J; bases not matched to a gene: 3. The CDR3 loop is CASSLLGQGNTGELFF. CDR3 sequence (DNA): TGTGCCAGCAGCTTACTTGGACAGGGGAACACCGGGGAGCTGTTTTTT.

The chain joins TRBV4-1 to TRBJ2-5, with a weak D call TRBD1 (6 bases). The CDR3 covers 14 residues. The germline V and J ends were trimmed by 3 bases and 2 bases, with 10 bases remaining between them. Looked up from germline, CDR1 is MGHRA and CDR2 is YSYEKL. This chain's CDR3 is CASSQQGQQETQYF. In DNA, the CDR3 is TGCGCCAGCAGCCAGCAGGGGCAGCAAGAGACCCAGTACTTC.

This chain uses TRBV28 with TRBJ2-1; D may be TRBD2 (6 bases). The CDR3 loop spans 14 amino acids. Germline V gene data show CDR1 as MDHEN and CDR2 as SYDVKM. Trimming stripped 6 bases from V and 10 bases from J, with 19 bases between. This CDR3 reads CASRKRGGFDEQFF. In DNA, the CDR3 is TGTGCCAGCAGAAAGAGGGGAGGTTTTGACGAGCAGTTCTTC.

CDR3 region: CASSLRRAKNIQYF. CDR3 DNA sequence: TGTGCCAGCAGCTTAAGGAGGGCCAAAAACATTCAGTACTTC. The chain carries TRBV11-1 and TRBJ2-4, with a tentative D call TRBD2 (5 bases). The length of the CDR3 is 14 residues. Looked up from germline, CDR1 is SGHAT and CDR2 is FQDESV (reference sequence). Trimming removed 2 bases from V and 1 base from J, with 6 bases in between.

This clonotype was seen a handful of times. The V call is TRBV6-6, the J call TRBJ2-6; D is unclear. Deletions cut 0 bases from V and 0 bases from J, with 18 bases between. Looked up from germline, CDR1 is MNHNY and CDR2 is SVGAGI (reference sequence). CDR3 length: 20 residues. Written as DNA, the CDR3 is TGTGCCAGCAGTTACTCGATATTGTACGGAGACTCCTCTGGGGCCAACGTCCTGACTTTC. It encodes CASSYSILYGDSSGANVLTF.

This clonotype was seen at least ten times. The CDR3: CASSFPFLALRDRRLEDTEAFF. CDR3 DNA: TGTGCCAGCAGCTTCCCGTTTTTGGCCCTCCGGGACAGGCGGCTTGAGGACACTGAAGCTTTCTTT. This chain joins TRBV7-9 and TRBJ1-1; 8 nucleotides line up with TRBD1. This CDR3 contains 22 residues. Germline V gives CDR1 SEHNR, CDR2 FQNEAQ (reference sequence). V dropped 3 bases and J dropped 3; count of bases not matched to a gene: 27.

The CDR3 spells CASSLWDERPSEQYF. The CDR3 DNA reads TGTGCCAGCAGCTTATGGGACGAACGGCCCTCCGAGCAGTACTTC. The rearrangement uses TRBV11-2 and TRBJ2-7, with D perhaps assigned TRBD1 or TRBD2 (5 bases each). V shed 2 bases and J shed 6 bases, with 17 bases lying between them. This CDR3 spans 15 amino acids. The germline V gene encodes CDR1 SGHAT and CDR2 FQNNGV.

This chain uses TRBV20-1 with TRBJ1-2, with D maybe TRBD1 (5 bases). Per germline, CDR1 DFQATT and CDR2 SNEGSKA (reference sequence). The CDR3 is 12 amino acids. Trimming pared 6 bases from V and 4 bases from J, leaving 12 bases between. CDR3 sequence: CSAPDTVYGYTF. The CDR3 DNA follows: TGCAGTGCCCCGGACACCGTCTATGGCTACACCTTC.

This chain joins TRBV12-3 or TRBV12-4 and TRBJ2-1, with 13 bases identical to TRBD2. Losses at the gene ends were 3 bases for V and 5 bases for J; bases not matched to a gene: 10. This CDR3 comprises 18 residues. The CDR3 bases are TGTGCCAGCAGTTTGTTTGGGACTAGCGGGGTAAGGGACAATGAGCAGTTCTTC. Its translation: CASSLFGTSGVRDNEQFF.

V is TRBV15 and J is TRBJ2-1; D call uncertain. Trimming stripped 3 bases from V and 0 bases from J, with 12 bases between. This CDR3 contains 16 residues. Germline-derived CDR1 and CDR2 are LNHNV and YYDKDF (reference sequence). In DNA form, the CDR3 reads TGTGCCACCAGCAGCCTCCGGCAGAGCTCCTACAATGAGCAGTTCTTC. Amino acid sequence: CATSSLRQSSYNEQFF.

The chain couples TRBV20-1 to TRBJ2-7; D is tentatively TRBD1 or TRBD2 (5 bases each). CDR3 length: 13 amino acids. Trimming took 1 base from V and 3 from J, leaving 10 bases between them. Per the germline V gene, CDR1 is DFQATT and CDR2 is SNEGSKA (reference sequence). The CDR3 bases are TGCAGTGCTAGAGCCAGGGACCTCTACGAGCAGTACTTC. Its protein product is CSARARDLYEQYF.

This clonotype has more than one count but fewer than ten. V and J are TRBV11-1 and TRBJ2-7; 7 bases align to TRBD1. The germline gives CDR1 SGHAT, CDR2 FQDESV (reference sequence). The CDR3 length is 14 residues. V shed 4 bases and J 3 bases; nucleotides not matched to a gene: 6. This CDR3 is CASSSPGQSYEQYF. The CDR3 coding sequence is TGTGCCAGCAGCTCTCCGGGACAGAGCTACGAGCAGTACTTC.

The rearrangement uses TRBV24-1 and TRBJ2-3, with D unresolved. The germline gives CDR1 KGHDR, CDR2 SFDVKD. The CDR3 is 12 residues long. V lost 9 bases, J lost 0 bases, and 6 bases lay in between. The DNA of the CDR3 is TGTGCCACCCTAGACAGCACAGATACGCAGTATTTT. Translating it yields CATLDSTDTQYF.

The gene calls are TRBV27 and TRBJ2-7; no clear D. The CDR3 loop spans 17 amino acids. V was pared by 3 bases and J by 0 bases, with 18 bases between. The germline CDR1 and CDR2 sequences are MNHEY and SMNVEV (reference sequence). The CDR3 here is CASSFAGVAPSSYEQYF. In DNA, the CDR3 is TGTGCCAGCAGTTTTGCCGGCGTAGCACCAAGCTCCTACGAGCAGTACTTC.

The V call is TRBV7-9, the J call TRBJ1-5, with D possibly TRBD1 on 5 matching bases. V lost 7 bases, J lost 7 bases, and 11 bases lay in between. CDR1 SEHNR and CDR2 FQNEAQ come from the germline V gene (reference sequence). The CDR3 has 12 amino acids. DNA for the CDR3: TGTGCCAGCACCCACGGGGGACAGCCCCAGCATTTT. The encoded protein is CASTHGGQPQHF. The full variable domain, its missing parts supplied by reference TRBV7-9 and TRBJ1-5, is DTGVSQNPRHKITKRGQNVTFRCDPISEHNRLYWYRQTLGQGPEFLTYFQNEAQLEKSRLLSDRFSAERPKGSFSTLEIQRTEQGDSAMYLCASTHGGQPQHFGDGTRLSIL.

This rearrangement joins TRBV2 to TRBJ2-2, with a tentative D call TRBD2 (6 bases). This CDR3 contains 13 residues. CDR1 and CDR2 from the germline V gene are SNHLY and FYNNEI. Trimming took 10 bases from V and 2 from J, leaving 11 bases between them. The CDR3 region has the DNA TGTGCCACTTGGAGGGCAAACACCGGGGAGCTGTTTTTT. Translating gives CATWRANTGELFF.

Remarks on this clonotype: One end of the junction varies from germline; a read error may be responsible. This chain joins TRBV7-2 and TRBJ1-2; 8 positions match TRBD1. The V gene's germline CDR1 is SGHTA and CDR2 FQGNSA. CDR3 length equals 15 residues. CDR3 residues: CVSSPTDLTGEGYTF. The DNA of the CDR3 is TGTGTCAGCAGCCCGACCGACTTGACAGGGGAAGGCTACACCTTC.

This clonotype was picked up a small number of times. The chain employs TRBV27 and TRBJ1-5; TRBD1 aligns across 7 bases. The germline V gene has CDR1 MNHEY and CDR2 SMNVEV (reference sequence). The CDR3 extends over 15 amino acids. Trimming at V came to 0 bases and at J to 4 bases, leaving 3 bases not matched to a gene. CDR3 DNA sequence: TGTGCCAGCAGTTTATCAGGGGGCGCAAATCAGCCCCAGCATTTT. This gives the protein CASSLSGGANQPQHF.

The chain uses TRBV7-8 and TRBJ2-1, with D uncertain. The CDR3 runs 16 residues. Germline V gene sequence: CDR1 SGHVS, CDR2 FQNEAQ. V shed 2 bases and J shed 5 bases, with 16 bases lying between them. As DNA, the CDR3 is TGTGCCAGCAGCTTAAGGGCAAACCCTGGACACAATGAGCAGTTCTTC. Protein sequence: CASSLRANPGHNEQFF.

The rearrangement joins TRBV18 to TRBJ2-3; TRBD2 matches 8 bases. Germline CDR1 KGHSH, CDR2 LQKENI. The trim removed 4 bases at V and 2 bases at J, leaving 11 bases unmatched. The length of the CDR3 is 17 residues. CDR3 nucleotides: TGTGCCAGCTCACTTTCTATCGCGGGAGGACCCACAGATACGCAGTATTTT. Translating it yields CASSLSIAGGPTDTQYF.

This rearrangement joins TRBV7-3 to TRBJ2-1; 12 nucleotides match TRBD2. Germline V gene lookup returns CDR1 SGHTA and CDR2 FQGTGA. Losses at the gene ends were 6 bases for V and 5 bases for J; bases not matched to a gene: 2. The CDR3 length is 14 residues. This chain's CDR3 is CASSLAGGNNEQFF. The CDR3 DNA reads as TGTGCCAGCAGTCTAGCGGGAGGGAACAATGAGCAGTTCTTC. Supplemented by reference TRBV7-3 and TRBJ2-1, the full variable domain reads GAGVSQTPSNKVTEKGKYVELRCDPISGHTALYWYRQSLGQGPEFLIYFQGTGAADDSGLPNDRFFAVRPEGSVSTLKIQRTERGDSAVYLCASSLAGGNNEQFFGPGTRLTVL.

The V and J genes are TRBV19 and TRBJ2-7, with D possibly matching TRBD1 (5 bases). The V gene's germline CDR1 is LNHDA and CDR2 SQIVND (reference sequence). The CDR3 has 16 residues. Trimming removed 1 base from V and 7 bases from J, with 20 bases in between. CDR3 nucleotide sequence: TGTGCCAGTAGTATAGGTGTGTTGCAGGGTGGCGAAGAGCAGTACTTC. This translates into CASSIGVLQGGEEQYF.

This clonotype was found a few times. The V and J genes are TRBV11-3 and TRBJ2-1, with TRBD2 identical over 14 bases. CDR3 length: 13 amino acids. CDR1 SGHNT and CDR2 YENEEA come from the germline V gene. V was clipped by 6 bases and J by 14 bases; unmatched bases: 6. The CDR3 is CASSSGTSGREFF. As DNA, the CDR3 is TGTGCCAGCAGTTCCGGGACTAGCGGGAGAGAGTTCTTC.

This clonotype came up a few times. This sequence joins TRBV18 and TRBJ1-1, with D possibly TRBD1 on 5 matching bases. The V gene's germline CDR1 is KGHSH and CDR2 LQKENI. This CDR3 is built from 13 residues. Trimming took off 8 bases at V and 2 bases at J, with 12 bases between the two ends. The CDR3 DNA reads TGTGCCAGCCTACAGACAGCCAACACTGAAGCTTTCTTT. This codes for CASLQTANTEAFF.

This clonotype was counted only a few times. This sequence joins TRBV7-9 and TRBJ1-2, with D unclear. The germline V gene encodes CDR1 SEHNR and CDR2 FQNEAQ (reference sequence). V shed 5 bases and J shed 6 bases, with 19 bases lying between them. The CDR3 has 15 amino acids. The DNA of the CDR3 is TGTGCCAGCAGCAGCGGACGTGGCCTAAAGGATGGCTACACCTTC. Translated, it gives CASSSGRGLKDGYTF.

This chain uses TRBV27 with TRBJ1-5, with a tentative D call TRBD1 (5 bases). V dropped 5 bases and J dropped 9 bases, with 17 bases sitting between them. Per the germline V gene, CDR1 is MNHEY and CDR2 is SMNVEV (reference sequence). The CDR3 is 14 residues long. The CDR3 loop reads CASSAGREGGPQHF. CDR3 nucleotide sequence: TGTGCCAGCAGTGCTGGCAGGGAAGGAGGGCCCCAGCATTTT.